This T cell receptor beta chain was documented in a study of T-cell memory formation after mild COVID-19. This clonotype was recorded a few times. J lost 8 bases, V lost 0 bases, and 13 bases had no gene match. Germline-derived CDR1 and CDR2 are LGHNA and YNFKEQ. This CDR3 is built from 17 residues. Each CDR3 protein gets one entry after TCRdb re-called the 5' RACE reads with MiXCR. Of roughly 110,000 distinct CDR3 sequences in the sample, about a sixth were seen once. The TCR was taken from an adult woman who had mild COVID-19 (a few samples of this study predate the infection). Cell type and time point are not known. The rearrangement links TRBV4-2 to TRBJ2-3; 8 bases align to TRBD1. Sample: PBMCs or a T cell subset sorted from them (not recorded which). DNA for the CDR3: TGTGCCAGCAGCCAAGATATAGGACAGGGAATTAAGGGTACGCAGTATTTT. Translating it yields CASSQDIGQGIKGTQYF.